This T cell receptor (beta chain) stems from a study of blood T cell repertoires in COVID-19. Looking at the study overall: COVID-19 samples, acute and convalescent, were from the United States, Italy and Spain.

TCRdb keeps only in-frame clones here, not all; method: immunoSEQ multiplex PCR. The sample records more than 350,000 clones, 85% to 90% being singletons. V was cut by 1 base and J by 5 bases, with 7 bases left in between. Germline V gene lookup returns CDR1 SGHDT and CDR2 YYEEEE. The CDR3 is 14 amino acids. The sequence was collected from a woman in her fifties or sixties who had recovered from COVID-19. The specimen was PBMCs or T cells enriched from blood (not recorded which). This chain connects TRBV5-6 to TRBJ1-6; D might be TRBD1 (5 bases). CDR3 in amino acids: CASSLRQNNSPLHF. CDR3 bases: TGTGCCAGCAGCTTGCGACAGAATAATTCACCCCTCCACTTT.